This TCR beta chain was sequenced in a study of blood T cell repertoires in COVID-19. Across the whole study: From T cells, B-cell-depleted T cells, or PBMCs came the material, which was cDNA or gDNA.

Germline V CDR1 and CDR2: SGHNT, YYREEE (reference sequence). The CDR3 has 15 amino acids. V was trimmed by 4 bases and J by 6 bases, leaving 14 bases between them. The authors' processing: Cell counts per sample came from amplifying reference gene primers. Repertoires were generated with immunoSEQ multiplex PCR, while TCRdb's copy carries only in-frame clones and drops some. V, J and clone size were drawn from that table, and D and trimming were deduced from the DNA. This sample has over 120,000 clones, with over 85% found just once. This rearrangement joins TRBV5-4 to TRBJ1-6; TRBD1 is a possible D gene (5 bases). Sequenced material: peripheral blood. The TCR originated in a human donor in a cohort sampled during active COVID-19. CDR3 nucleotide sequence: TGTGCCAGCAGCCGGGCGGGGGAGTCTAATTCACCCCTCCACTTT. Encoded protein: CASSRAGESNSPLHF.